A selection of T cell receptor beta chains follows, all from one sample in a study of shared clonotypes between healthy human individuals. TCRdb's table, derived via immunoSEQ multiplex PCR, lists solely in-frame clones and lacks some. The table shows over 850,000 clones, with approximately 78% occurring only once. The specimen was memory CD4+ T cells from PBMCs. The receptors here all came from a man aged 18 to 30 in good health. Some clones in this sample may be carry-over from other donors' samples. CDR3s include the opening cysteine and the closing phenylalanine or tryptophan. Each record gives: J gene, D gene, V gene, clone size, CDR3 length, CDR3 protein, CDR3 DNA. D genes are given only for firm matches. A row's size may be missing; if present it is once, few, many or a size class.

j_gene: TRBJ2-5
d_gene: TRBD2
v_gene: TRBV2
abundance: -
len: 16
CDR3aa: CASSVGEAGGVETQYF
CDR3nt: TGTGCCAGCAGTGTGGGTGAAGCGGGAGGAGTTGAGACCCAGTACTTC

j_gene: TRBJ2-7
d_gene: TRBD2
v_gene: TRBV5-1
abundance: -
len: 15
CDR3aa: CASSLEVAGAYEQYF
CDR3nt: TGCGCCAGCAGCTTGGAGGTAGCGGGGGCCTACGAGCAGTACTTC

j_gene: TRBJ2-2
d_gene: -
v_gene: TRBV28
abundance: many
len: 16
CDR3aa: CASSPQGSGNTGELFF
CDR3nt: TGTGCCAGCAGCCCTCAGGGTAGCGGGAACACCGGGGAGCTGTTTTTT

j_gene: TRBJ2-7
d_gene: -
v_gene: TRBV20-1
abundance: few
len: 11
CDR3aa: CSARTPLGQYF
CDR3nt: TGCAGTGCCCGGACACCGCTGGGGCAGTACTTC

j_gene: TRBJ1-1
d_gene: -
v_gene: TRBV2
abundance: -
len: 13
CDR3aa: CASSAGWGTEAFF
CDR3nt: TGTGCCAGCAGCGCAGGGTGGGGGACTGAAGCTTTCTTT

j_gene: TRBJ2-7
d_gene: -
v_gene: TRBV21-1
abundance: -
len: 14
CDR3aa: CASSKALGSYEQYF
CDR3nt: TGTGCCAGCAGCAAAGCTTTAGGCAGCTACGAGCAGTACTTC

j_gene: TRBJ1-5
d_gene: -
v_gene: TRBV28
abundance: -
len: 13
CDR3aa: CASSLKGDQPQHF
CDR3nt: TGTGCCAGCAGTTTGAAAGGGGACCAGCCCCAGCATTTT

j_gene: TRBJ2-1
d_gene: TRBD1
v_gene: TRBV9
abundance: -
len: 14
CDR3aa: CASSAVGQNNEQFF
CDR3nt: TGTGCCAGCAGCGCGGTGGGACAGAACAATGAGCAGTTCTTC

j_gene: TRBJ2-5
d_gene: TRBD1
v_gene: TRBV2
abundance: -
len: 15
CDR3aa: CASSTLGQYQETQYF
CDR3nt: TGTGCCAGCAGCACCTTGGGACAGTACCAAGAGACCCAGTACTTC

j_gene: TRBJ2-1
d_gene: TRBD2
v_gene: TRBV7-2
abundance: -
len: 16
CDR3aa: CASSLSAGAPYNEQFF
CDR3nt: TGTGCCAGCAGCTTATCAGCGGGAGCCCCCTACAATGAGCAGTTCTTC

j_gene: TRBJ1-3
d_gene: TRBD1
v_gene: TRBV28
abundance: -
len: 18
CDR3aa: CASSLSLGGTGVAYTIYF
CDR3nt: TGTGCCAGCAGTTTATCCCTCGGGGGGACAGGGGTGGCATACACCATATATTTT

j_gene: TRBJ2-1
d_gene: TRBD2
v_gene: TRBV6-5
abundance: -
len: 16
CDR3aa: CASSYSFGRATNEQFF
CDR3nt: TGTGCCAGCAGTTACTCGTTCGGGAGGGCCACTAATGAGCAGTTCTTC

j_gene: TRBJ2-3
d_gene: TRBD1
v_gene: TRBV7-6
abundance: -
len: 15
CDR3aa: CASSDGTGGLNTQYF
CDR3nt: TGTGCCAGCAGCGATGGGACAGGGGGCTTAAATACGCAGTATTTT

j_gene: TRBJ2-3
d_gene: TRBD2
v_gene: TRBV4-1
abundance: -
len: 16
CDR3aa: CASRLVGGRAKDTQYF
CDR3nt: TGCGCCAGCAGACTGGTTGGCGGGAGGGCCAAAGATACGCAGTATTTT

j_gene: TRBJ2-5
d_gene: TRBD1
v_gene: TRBV7-8
abundance: few
len: 17
CDR3aa: CASSRGISTGYQETQYF
CDR3nt: TGTGCCAGCAGCCGAGGAATTTCGACAGGGTACCAAGAGACCCAGTACTTC

j_gene: TRBJ1-2
d_gene: -
v_gene: TRBV5-6
abundance: -
len: 14
CDR3aa: CASSSYLRRYGYTF
CDR3nt: TGTGCCAGCAGCTCCTACCTCAGGCGCTATGGCTACACCTTC

j_gene: TRBJ1-1
d_gene: -
v_gene: TRBV5-1
abundance: -
len: 16
CDR3aa: CASSFGPQGTNTEAFF
CDR3nt: TGCGCCAGCAGCTTTGGACCACAGGGCACGAACACTGAAGCTTTCTTT

j_gene: TRBJ2-3
d_gene: -
v_gene: TRBV18
abundance: -
len: 14
CDR3aa: CASSPGAGRDTQYF
CDR3nt: TGTGCCAGCTCACCAGGGGCGGGACGGGATACGCAGTATTTT

j_gene: TRBJ1-1
d_gene: TRBD1
v_gene: TRBV28
abundance: -
len: 14
CDR3aa: CASNTMGQTLEAFF
CDR3nt: TGTGCCAGCAACACGATGGGACAGACCCTTGAAGCTTTCTTT

j_gene: TRBJ2-7
d_gene: -
v_gene: TRBV6-5
abundance: -
len: 15
CDR3aa: CASSYGSGSPYEQYF
CDR3nt: TGTGCCAGCAGTTACGGCTCCGGGTCCCCCTACGAGCAGTACTTC

j_gene: TRBJ1-1
d_gene: -
v_gene: TRBV28
abundance: -
len: 14
CDR3aa: CASSAQGGRTEAFF
CDR3nt: TGTGCCAGCAGCGCCCAAGGGGGTAGGACTGAAGCTTTCTTT

j_gene: TRBJ1-4
d_gene: -
v_gene: TRBV12-5
abundance: -
len: 20
CDR3aa: CASGSHWPHREWEGDEKLFF
CDR3nt: TGTGCTAGTGGTTCCCACTGGCCCCACAGGGAATGGGAAGGGGATGAAAAACTGTTTTTT

j_gene: TRBJ2-3
d_gene: -
v_gene: TRBV5-6
abundance: -
len: 13
CDR3aa: CASSLYSADTQYF
CDR3nt: TGTGCCAGCAGCTTATATTCGGCAGATACGCAGTATTTT

j_gene: TRBJ2-5
d_gene: -
v_gene: TRBV5-4
abundance: -
len: 18
CDR3aa: CASSLGGGGYASGETQYF
CDR3nt: TGTGCCAGCAGCTTGGGAGGGGGAGGATATGCCTCTGGAGAGACCCAGTACTTC

j_gene: TRBJ2-6
d_gene: -
v_gene: TRBV2
abundance: -
len: 14
CDR3aa: CASSPQGGANVLTF
CDR3nt: TGTGCCAGCAGTCCTCAAGGAGGGGCCAACGTCCTGACTTTC

j_gene: TRBJ2-1
d_gene: -
v_gene: TRBV7-2
abundance: few
len: 13
CDR3aa: CASSSYSSFEQFF
CDR3nt: TGTGCCAGCAGCTCTTACTCTAGCTTTGAGCAGTTCTTC

j_gene: TRBJ2-7
d_gene: -
v_gene: TRBV18
abundance: many
len: 14
CDR3aa: CASSRAGTLYEQYF
CDR3nt: TGTGCCAGCTCACGGGCCGGGACCCTCTACGAGCAGTACTTC

j_gene: TRBJ2-5
d_gene: TRBD2
v_gene: TRBV5-8
abundance: few
len: 15
CDR3aa: CASSWGLAAQETQYF
CDR3nt: TGTGCCAGCAGCTGGGGACTAGCGGCACAAGAGACCCAGTACTTC

j_gene: TRBJ2-4
d_gene: -
v_gene: TRBV9
abundance: many
len: 16
CDR3aa: CASSPRKPLAKNIQYF
CDR3nt: TGTGCCAGCAGCCCCCGCAAACCGCTAGCCAAAAACATTCAGTACTTC

j_gene: TRBJ1-2
d_gene: -
v_gene: TRBV18
abundance: few
len: 13
CDR3aa: CASSPGGNYGYTF
CDR3nt: TGTGCCAGCTCACCTGGCGGAAACTATGGCTACACCTTC

j_gene: TRBJ2-3
d_gene: -
v_gene: TRBV7-2
abundance: -
len: 13
CDR3aa: CASSSEGTDTQYF
CDR3nt: TGTGCCAGCAGCTCCGAGGGCACAGATACGCAGTATTTT

j_gene: TRBJ2-3
d_gene: TRBD2
v_gene: TRBV6-5
abundance: -
len: 16
CDR3aa: CASSSPSGWGTDTQYF
CDR3nt: TGTGCCAGCAGTTCCCCTAGCGGATGGGGCACAGATACGCAGTATTTT

j_gene: TRBJ2-7
d_gene: TRBD2
v_gene: TRBV4-1
abundance: -
len: 16
CDR3aa: CASSPTGTGGRYEQYF
CDR3nt: TGCGCCAGCAGCCCTACCGGTACGGGGGGGAGATACGAGCAGTACTTC

j_gene: TRBJ2-2
d_gene: TRBD1
v_gene: TRBV25-1
abundance: -
len: 16
CDR3aa: CASTRGTDTYTGELFF
CDR3nt: TGTGCCAGCACCAGAGGGACAGACACCTACACCGGGGAGCTGTTTTTT

j_gene: TRBJ2-3
d_gene: TRBD2
v_gene: TRBV7-2
abundance: -
len: 16
CDR3aa: CASSLLSGRSTDTQYF
CDR3nt: TGTGCCAGCAGCCTCCTTAGCGGGAGGAGCACAGATACGCAGTATTTT

j_gene: TRBJ2-5
d_gene: -
v_gene: TRBV29-1
abundance: -
len: 9
CDR3aa: CSVAPSGDF
CDR3nt: TGCAGCGTTGCTCCTTCAGGGGACTTC

j_gene: TRBJ1-5
d_gene: -
v_gene: TRBV18
abundance: few
len: 15
CDR3aa: CASSPAGASNQPQHF
CDR3nt: TGTGCCAGCTCACCCGCGGGGGCCAGCAATCAGCCCCAGCATTTT

j_gene: TRBJ1-5
d_gene: -
v_gene: TRBV4-1
abundance: -
len: 17
CDR3aa: CASSQGEMGGRKQPQHF
CDR3nt: TGCGCCAGCAGCCAAGGGGAGATGGGGGGACGGAAACAGCCCCAGCATTTT

j_gene: TRBJ2-1
d_gene: -
v_gene: TRBV28
abundance: -
len: 13
CDR3aa: CASSFRGMDEQFF
CDR3nt: TGTGCCAGCAGTTTCCGGGGGATGGATGAGCAGTTCTTC

j_gene: TRBJ2-3
d_gene: TRBD2
v_gene: TRBV5-1
abundance: -
len: 17
CDR3aa: CASSPWTSGGITDTQYF
CDR3nt: TGCGCCAGCAGCCCATGGACTAGCGGGGGAATCACAGATACGCAGTATTTT

j_gene: TRBJ2-3
d_gene: -
v_gene: TRBV11-3
abundance: -
len: 15
CDR3aa: CASSYGTLSTDTQYF
CDR3nt: TGTGCCAGCAGCTACGGGACATTAAGCACAGATACGCAGTATTTT

j_gene: TRBJ1-1
d_gene: -
v_gene: TRBV10-2
abundance: many
len: 13
CDR3aa: CASSGGMNTEAFF
CDR3nt: TGCGCCAGCAGTGGGGGAATGAACACTGAAGCTTTCTTT

j_gene: TRBJ2-7
d_gene: TRBD2
v_gene: TRBV4-1
abundance: -
len: 16
CDR3aa: CASSQAAAGLSYEQYF
CDR3nt: TGCGCCAGCAGCCAAGCCGCAGCGGGACTATCCTACGAGCAGTACTTC

j_gene: TRBJ1-5
d_gene: TRBD1
v_gene: TRBV27
abundance: -
len: 15
CDR3aa: CASSLGTGYGQPQHF
CDR3nt: TGTGCCAGCAGTTTAGGGACAGGGTATGGACAGCCCCAGCATTTT

j_gene: TRBJ2-7
d_gene: TRBD1
v_gene: TRBV5-1
abundance: -
len: 13
CDR3aa: CASSPTGAYEQYF
CDR3nt: TGCGCCAGCAGCCCGACAGGGGCCTACGAGCAGTACTTC

j_gene: TRBJ1-1
d_gene: TRBD1
v_gene: TRBV11-2
abundance: -
len: 12
CDR3aa: CASSLVGQGAFF
CDR3nt: TGTGCCAGCAGCTTAGTAGGACAGGGAGCTTTCTTT

j_gene: TRBJ1-1
d_gene: TRBD1
v_gene: TRBV28
abundance: -
len: 13
CDR3aa: CASSGSQGVGAFF
CDR3nt: TGTGCCAGCAGTGGATCCCAGGGGGTGGGAGCTTTCTTT

j_gene: TRBJ2-1
d_gene: -
v_gene: TRBV6-6
abundance: -
len: 11
CDR3aa: CASSTYNEQFF
CDR3nt: TGTGCCAGCAGCACCTACAATGAGCAGTTCTTC

j_gene: TRBJ2-1
d_gene: -
v_gene: TRBV7-2
abundance: -
len: 13
CDR3aa: CASSPTTYNEQFF
CDR3nt: TGTGCCAGCAGCCCCACGACTTACAATGAGCAGTTCTTC

j_gene: TRBJ2-1
d_gene: TRBD2
v_gene: TRBV7-6
abundance: once
len: 15
CDR3aa: CASSKRLADYNEQFF
CDR3nt: TGTGCCAGCAGCAAACGACTAGCAGACTACAATGAGCAGTTCTTC